Listed below are T cell receptor beta chains from one sample, sequenced in a study of blood T cell repertoires in COVID-19. The data were produced by immunoSEQ multiplex PCR, yet TCRdb's version contains in-frame clones alone and is incomplete. The sample has some 250,000 clones, 65% to 85% seen once. Material: peripheral blood. These receptors were collected from a middle-aged man with acute or convalescent COVID-19. Both conserved end residues are part of each CDR3. The order of the fields is V gene, D gene, J gene, CDR3 protein. D genes are given only for firm matches.

V: TRBV7-6; D: TRBD1; J: TRBJ2-1; CDR3: CASSLAGTGDNNEQFF
V: TRBV19; D: TRBD1; J: TRBJ2-3; CDR3: CASSTGTGALWAQYF
V: TRBV27; D: .; J: TRBJ2-3; CDR3: CASSFRASTDTQYF
V: TRBV15; D: .; J: TRBJ1-2; CDR3: CATSRDPEANYGYTF
V: TRBV19; D: TRBD1; J: TRBJ1-4; CDR3: CASSPGTVNEKLFF
V: TRBV10-2; D: .; J: TRBJ1-1; CDR3: CASSANTEAFF
V: TRBV10-3; D: TRBD1; J: TRBJ1-1; CDR3: CAISESQGMNTEAFF
V: TRBV6-2/TRBV6-3; D: .; J: TRBJ2-7; CDR3: CASSQRVTYEQYF
V: TRBV5-5; D: TRBD2; J: TRBJ2-7; CDR3: CASSLVSGEGYEQYF
V: TRBV11-2; D: TRBD1; J: TRBJ1-1; CDR3: CASRTGGTEAFF
V: TRBV29-1; D: .; J: TRBJ1-2; CDR3: CSVPGQSTVYGYTF
V: TRBV14; D: .; J: TRBJ1-1; CDR3: CASSPQGIRTEAFF
V: TRBV19; D: TRBD2; J: TRBJ2-1; CDR3: CASRMKLAGGPNEQFF
V: TRBV5-1; D: TRBD2; J: TRBJ2-4; CDR3: CASSLEGTRASIQYF
V: TRBV7-2; D: .; J: TRBJ2-5; CDR3: CASNGLQETQYF
V: TRBV28; D: .; J: TRBJ1-1; CDR3: CASSPNFIAANTEAFF
V: TRBV19; D: TRBD1; J: TRBJ2-3; CDR3: CASSMTGVEADTQYF
V: TRBV5-4; D: .; J: TRBJ1-2; CDR3: CASSFMSYASGYTF
V: TRBV7-2; D: .; J: TRBJ1-1; CDR3: CASSSFGGNEAFF
V: TRBV19; D: TRBD2; J: TRBJ2-2; CDR3: CASITSGRRDTGELFF
V: TRBV7-3; D: TRBD2; J: TRBJ2-2; CDR3: CASSLNPLSPPGTSGSPGELFF
V: TRBV3-1/TRBV3-2; D: .; J: TRBJ1-2; CDR3: CASSPSGLIYGYTF
V: TRBV4-2; D: .; J: TRBJ1-1; CDR3: CASSQDHRTYEAFF
V: TRBV28; D: TRBD1; J: TRBJ1-5; CDR3: CASSSGTVYNQPQHF
V: TRBV30; D: TRBD2; J: TRBJ2-3; CDR3: CAWSVLAGRTDTQYF
V: TRBV6-6; D: TRBD1; J: TRBJ1-2; CDR3: CASRIIPGQDYGYTF
V: TRBV25-1; D: .; J: TRBJ1-1; CDR3: CASSDRGNTEAFF